The clone carrying this T cell receptor beta chain was seen at least ten times. The data are from a study of T-cell reconstitution after alpha-beta-depleted transplantation in children. The CDR3 contains 14 residues. Germline CDR1 and CDR2: DFQATT and SNEGSKA (reference sequence). The V end was cut by 3 bases, the J end by 1 base, with 9 bases between. Preparation of the TCRbeta library was carried out with unique molecular identifiers. TCRdb fed the PCR reads into MiXCR, producing one record per CDR3 protein. The data contain fewer than 350,000 distinct CDR3 sequences, around 10% of them seen just once; the ten biggest clones take up about a quarter.

This TCR was recovered from a male patient aged 2-9 years who had a stem cell transplant for chronic granulomatous disease, so the T cells may come from the graft donor. The chain has TRBV20-1 and TRBJ2-2; no definite D call. The specimen was peripheral blood, collected 180 days after TCRalphabeta/CD19-depleted stem cell transplant. CDR3 DNA: TGCAGTGCTAGGTTCAGCGAGAACACCGGGGAGCTGTTTTTT. Its translation is CSARFSENTGELFF.